These T cell receptor beta chains were read from a single sample in a study of chemoradiotherapy in HPV16-positive cancers. Sequenced by immunoSEQ multiplex PCR; TCRdb stores in-frame clones only, minus some. The sample holds about 3,400 clones; 94% are singletons and the top ten take 2.5% to 3.5%. Sampling was carried out from a patient who underwent chemoradiotherapy. Receptors were obtained from a human donor with HPV-associated anogenital cancer. The CDR3 runs from the conserved cysteine through the conserved F or W. A D gene is named only where the DNA matches it firmly. Clone size is given for some rows only: seen once, a few or many times, or a class if the clone is expanded.

clone size | J gene | V gene | D gene | CDR3 DNA | CDR3 protein
- | TRBJ1-1 | TRBV7-3 | TRBD1 | TGTGCCAGCAGTTTACATCAGGGGGCTCCTGAAGCTTTCTTT | CASSLHQGAPEAFF
- | TRBJ2-7 | TRBV7-9 | - | TGTGCCAGCAGTTCGAGGGAGTACTACGAGCAGTACTTC | CASSSREYYEQYF
few | TRBJ1-1 | TRBV25-1 | - | TGTGCCAGCAGTGAGCTGGGCACTGAAGCTTTCTTT | CASSELGTEAFF
- | TRBJ2-7 | TRBV7-6 | - | TGTGCCAGCAGCTTAGTCGGGGGTAGTGAGCAGTACTTC | CASSLVGGSEQYF
- | TRBJ2-7 | TRBV6-1 | - | TGTGCCAGCAGTCCGCAGTCTGACTACGAGCAGTACTTC | CASSPQSDYEQYF
- | TRBJ1-5 | TRBV7-2 | - | TGTGCCAGCAGCTCTCCTAAGACCGGAAAAAATCAGCCCCAGCATTTT | CASSSPKTGKNQPQHF
- | TRBJ1-2 | TRBV5-4 | - | TGTGCCAGCAGCTTTGGGCCACAGGGTAGTGAATATGGCTACACCTTC | CASSFGPQGSEYGYTF
- | TRBJ2-1 | TRBV7-6 | - | TGTGCCAGCAGCTTAGAACAGGTTGGATACAATGAGCAGTTCTTC | CASSLEQVGYNEQFF
- | TRBJ2-1 | TRBV9 | TRBD2 | TGTGCCAGCAGCGTAATAGCGGGGGTGTACAATGAGCAGTTCTTC | CASSVIAGVYNEQFF
- | TRBJ1-5 | TRBV6-6 | - | TGTGCCAGCATCGGGGGGGGAGGTCAGCCCCAGCATTTT | CASIGGGGQPQHF
- | TRBJ1-4 | TRBV28 | TRBD1 | TGTGCCAGCAAGGACAGGAATAATGAAAAACTGTTTTTT | CASKDRNNEKLFF
- | TRBJ2-3 | TRBV19 | TRBD1 | TGTGCCAGTAGTAGTGGGACAGCCCCTAGCACAGATACGCAGTATTTT | CASSSGTAPSTDTQYF
once | TRBJ2-5 | TRBV7-7 | - | TGTGCTAGCAGCTTAGAGGGTAGCGGATCTCAAGAGACCCAGTACTTC | CASSLEGSGSQETQYF
once | TRBJ1-1 | TRBV27 | TRBD1 | TGTGCCAGCATTCGGGACAGGGTGGCTTCAACTAGTGGGGCTTTCTTT | CASIRDRVASTSGAFF
- | TRBJ1-2 | TRBV6-1 | TRBD1 | TGTGCCAGCAGTGAACAGACAGGGGTGAGTGCCTATGGCTACACCTTC | CASSEQTGVSAYGYTF
- | TRBJ1-2 | TRBV14 | - | TGTGCCAGCAGCCAAGGGTATCGGTATGGCTACACCTTC | CASSQGYRYGYTF
once | TRBJ1-2 | TRBV6-1 | - | TGTGCCAGCAGTGAAGAGGAGAAGGGTCTATATGGCTACACCTTC | CASSEEEKGLYGYTF
- | TRBJ1-1 | TRBV28 | TRBD1 | TGTGCCAGCAGGGCAGGGGGCACTGAAGCTTTCTTT | CASRAGGTEAFF
- | TRBJ2-5 | TRBV9 | - | TGTGCCAGCAGCGTCCAGGGGGGGCAAGAGACCCAGTACTTC | CASSVQGGQETQYF
- | TRBJ1-3 | TRBV7-8 | - | TGTGCCAGCAGCCGATTGTATGGAGGAGAAGGAAACACCATATATTTT | CASSRLYGGEGNTIYF
- | TRBJ2-7 | TRBV4-1 | - | TGCGCCAGCAGCCAAGTTTCGTACAGCTCCTACGAGCAGTACTTC | CASSQVSYSSYEQYF
- | TRBJ2-5 | TRBV19 | - | TGTGCCAGTAGTCCTGGGCTAAACATGGAAGAGACCCAGTACTTC | CASSPGLNMEETQYF
- | TRBJ2-3 | TRBV7-6 | - | TGTGCCAGCAGCTTAGGAGGTGTTACGCAGTATTTT | CASSLGGVTQYF
once | TRBJ2-5 | TRBV28 | TRBD2 | TGTGCCAGCAGTTTAAGGGGACTAGCAGAGACCCAGTACTTC | CASSLRGLAETQYF
- | TRBJ2-7 | TRBV7-6 | - | TGTGCCAGCAGCTTAGAGATTCTGGCCTACGAGCAGTACTTC | CASSLEILAYEQYF
- | TRBJ2-2 | TRBV30 | - | TGTGCCTGGAGTCAGAACACCGGGGAGCTGTTTTTT | CAWSQNTGELFF
- | TRBJ2-7 | TRBV5-1 | TRBD1 | TGCGCCAGCAGCTCCCGACAGGGTCCCGAGCAGTACTTC | CASSSRQGPEQYF
- | TRBJ2-7 | TRBV7-2 | TRBD1 | TGTGCCAGCAGCTCCAGGGGGCCAGGACTCTACGAGCAGTACTTC | CASSSRGPGLYEQYF
- | TRBJ2-1 | TRBV19 | TRBD2 | TGTGCCAGTAGTATGCTAGCGGGGGACGCCAATGAGCAGTTCTTC | CASSMLAGDANEQFF
- | TRBJ1-2 | TRBV28 | - | TGTGCCAGCAGAAAAACAGGGCCCTATGGCTACACCTTC | CASRKTGPYGYTF
- | TRBJ1-2 | TRBV4-2 | - | TGTGCCAGCAGCCAAGAAGGTAAAGGCGGTGGCTACACCTTC | CASSQEGKGGGYTF
- | TRBJ2-7 | TRBV7-8 | - | TGTGCCAGCAGCTTAGAACAGTTCTACGAGCAGTACTTC | CASSLEQFYEQYF
- | TRBJ1-1 | TRBV30 | TRBD1 | TGTGCCTGGATCAGACAGGGAGGGACTGAAGCTTTCTTT | CAWIRQGGTEAFF
- | TRBJ2-5 | TRBV6-5 | - | TGTGCCAGGAGCAGGGCACCGGAGACCCAGTACTTC | CARSRAPETQYF
once | TRBJ2-7 | TRBV2 | TRBD1 | TGTGCCAGCAGTCGGGACAGGGGCGACGAGCAGTACTTC | CASSRDRGDEQYF
- | TRBJ1-1 | TRBV5-6 | - | TGTGCCAGCAGTTCAATCGACCACACTGAAGCTTTCTTT | CASSSIDHTEAFF
once | TRBJ2-2 | TRBV19 | - | TGTGCCAGTGAAAGGACGGCGAACACCGGGGAGCTGTTTTTT | CASERTANTGELFF
- | TRBJ1-3 | TRBV30 | - | TGTGCCTGGAATAGAGGGGAGAGAAACACCATATATTTT | CAWNRGERNTIYF
- | TRBJ2-7 | TRBV27 | TRBD1 | TGTGCCAGCAGTATAGCCGGGACAGGGGCCTACGAGCAGTACTTC | CASSIAGTGAYEQYF
- | TRBJ1-2 | TRBV4-1 | - | TGCGCCAGCAGCCCGGCGAGGAGTAACTATGGCTACACCTTC | CASSPARSNYGYTF
once | TRBJ2-7 | TRBV18 | - | TGTGCCAGCTCACCACCGGGGACGGAGTGGGGATCCTACGAGCAGTACTTC | CASSPPGTEWGSYEQYF
- | TRBJ1-2 | TRBV7-2 | TRBD1 | TGTGCCAGCAGCTTATGGGGGACAGGACCAAACTATGGCTACACCTTC | CASSLWGTGPNYGYTF
- | TRBJ2-3 | TRBV11-2 | TRBD2 | TGTGCCAGCAGCTTAGGTTTAGCGGGGGAAGGCACAGATACGCAGTATTTT | CASSLGLAGEGTDTQYF
- | TRBJ1-1 | TRBV11-2 | - | TGTGCCAGCAGCTTACTGGCCGGATCCTACACTGAAGCTTTCTTT | CASSLLAGSYTEAFF